This T cell receptor beta chain was retrieved from a study of shared clonotypes between healthy human individuals. With V trimmed by 2 bases and J by 0 bases, 2 bases remained unmatched. The CDR3 consists of 15 residues. CDR1 and CDR2 from the germline V gene are MNHEY and SVGAGI. Study-wide results and limits: Non-shared clonotypes had lower generation probabilities than clonotypes shared by all four sorted-subset donors. Incompleteness in sorted-subset sequencing, despite large depth, was shown by rarefaction. The authors sampled blood alone, and tissue repertoires likely differ.

To note about this clone: Antigen: not known.

Genomic DNA belonging to each subset was distributed in equal measure over several immunoSEQ plates. Measured with immunoSEQ multiplex PCR; TCRdb has only the in-frame clones, and not every one. Seen here are roughly 720,000 clones, about 90% observed once, and the top ten hold 34%. The sample was memory CD8+ T cells from PBMCs. Subset indicated: CD45RO+ cells pooled with CCR7-negative TemRA cells. The chain couples TRBV6-5 to TRBJ2-5; 8 bases line up with TRBD2. This clonotype was sampled from a young man in good health. Some clones in this sample may be carry-over from other donors' samples. CDR3 amino acids: CASSYLAGHQETQYF. Here the CDR3 DNA reads TGTGCCAGCAGTTACCTAGCGGGCCACCAAGAGACCCAGTACTTC.